What follows are 29 T cell receptor beta chains derived from one specimen sequenced in a study of shared clonotypes between healthy human individuals. Produced via immunoSEQ multiplex PCR; TCRdb's table is partial and in-frame only. The sample consists of about 2,500,000 clones, more than 90% of them appearing once. Sample: naive CD4+ T cells sorted from blood. Subset of the sample: CD45RA+ positively selected. All receptors come from a man between 18 and 29 years old in good health.

The chain combines TRBV28 with TRBJ1-6; D remains unclear. V gave up 1 base and J gave up 5 bases, with 15 bases separating them. The CDR3 extends over 17 amino acids. From germline, CDR1 is MDHEN and CDR2 SYDVKM. The CDR3 loop reads CASSLYLGQHDNSPLHF. DNA for the CDR3: TGTGCCAGCAGTTTATATCTGGGCCAGCATGATAATTCACCCCTCCACTTT.

The rearrangement joins TRBV7-9 to TRBJ2-5; D is uncertain. Trimming cost V 0 bases and J 8 bases, with 16 bases left between them. This CDR3 region has 15 residues. Germline V lookup: CDR1 SEHNR, CDR2 FQNEAQ (reference sequence). CDR3 sequence: CASSLAGGRPGTQYF. CDR3 nucleotides: TGTGCCAGCAGCTTAGCCGGCGGACGGCCCGGCACCCAGTACTTC.

A word on this clone: The same CDR3 can be traced to other DNA sequences in this sample. The CDR3, as DNA: TGTGCCAGCAGTGGAACCATCCGGGAGACCCAGTACTTC. It is translated as CASSGTIRETQYF. The chain couples TRBV2 to TRBJ2-5, with no clear D. V was cut by 4 bases and J by 5 bases, with 11 bases left in between. Germline V gene lookup returns CDR1 SNHLY and CDR2 FYNNEI. This CDR3 has 13 amino acids. Using reference TRBV2 and TRBJ2-5 for the parts outside the CDR3, the full variable domain is EPEVTQTPSHQVTQMGQEVILRCVPISNHLYFYWYRQILGQKVEFLVSFYNNEISEKSEIFDDQFSVERPDGSNFTLKIRSTKLEDSAMYFCASSGTIRETQYFGPGTRLLVL.

The chain links TRBV7-6 to TRBJ2-1, with 8 positions matching TRBD1. From germline, CDR1 is SGHVS and CDR2 FNYEAQ. The V gene end was trimmed by 6 bases and the J gene end by 3 bases; junction bases not matched to a gene: 7. The CDR3 is made up of 15 amino acids. In DNA, the CDR3 is TGTGCCAGCAGTCCCGGACAGGGCCGCTACAATGAGCAGTTCTTC. It codes for CASSPGQGRYNEQFF.

This clone has only one observation. This rearrangement joins TRBV5-8 to TRBJ2-1; 12 positions match TRBD2. This CDR3 comprises 18 residues. Losses at the gene ends were 4 bases for V and 0 bases for J; bases not matched to a gene: 8. CDR1 and CDR2 from the germline V gene are SGHTS and YDEGEE. The CDR3: CASSARTSGKASYNEQFF. The CDR3 DNA reads as TGTGCCAGCAGCGCGAGGACTAGCGGGAAGGCCTCCTACAATGAGCAGTTCTTC.

The chain employs TRBV28 and TRBJ1-1; 10 nucleotides align to TRBD1. With V trimmed by 4 bases and J by 4 bases, 9 bases remained unmatched. Germline V gives CDR1 MDHEN, CDR2 SYDVKM. The CDR3 loop spans 16 amino acids. CDR3 bases: TGTGCCAGCAGTTCGACACACGGGACAGGGGCCACTGAAGCTTTCTTT. This gives the protein CASSSTHGTGATEAFF.

The V and J genes are TRBV25-1 and TRBJ1-4; possibly TRBD1 for D (5 bases). Germline CDR1 reads MGHDK; CDR2 reads SYGVNS. This CDR3 region has 14 residues. The V and J ends lost 8 bases and 5 bases respectively, with 15 bases between them. DNA for the CDR3: TGTGCCAGCCGCGATGACGGGGCCAATGAAAAACTGTTTTTT. It yields the protein CASRDDGANEKLFF.

The chain joins TRBV18 to TRBJ2-3, with 8 bases lining up with TRBD2. This CDR3 has 15 amino acids. From germline, CDR1 is KGHSH and CDR2 LQKENI. Losses at the gene ends were 3 bases for V and 2 bases for J; bases not matched to a gene: 4. CDR3 region: CASSPTSVPTDTQYF. The DNA for the CDR3 is TGTGCCAGCTCACCGACTAGCGTCCCCACAGATACGCAGTATTTT.

The CDR3 loop is CASSPDPGGTNEKLFF. In DNA form, the CDR3 reads TGCGCCAGCAGCCCCGACCCCGGAGGCACTAATGAAAAACTGTTTTTT. This rearrangement joins TRBV5-1 to TRBJ1-4; no firm D call. The CDR3 length is 16 residues. The ends were cut back, 4 bases at V and 2 bases at J, with 15 bases in the middle. Germline-derived CDR1 and CDR2 are SGHRS and YFSETQ.

In this sample, this clone turned up a few times. This chain links TRBV9 with TRBJ1-5; 7 nucleotides match TRBD1. Trimming removed 1 base from V and 6 bases from J; junction bases left unmatched: 7. Germline V CDR1 and CDR2: SGDLS, YYNGEE. CDR3 length equals 15 residues. The CDR3 region has the DNA TGTGCCAGCAGCGTAACAGGGGAGCTCGGTCAGCCCCAGCATTTT. Amino acids: CASSVTGELGQPQHF.

The V and J genes are TRBV30 and TRBJ1-5, with D possibly being TRBD1 (6 bases). Germline CDR1 GTSNPN, CDR2 SVGIG (reference sequence). The CDR3 contains 15 residues. Trimming removed 2 bases at V and 5 bases at J, with 16 bases between. The CDR3 sequence: CAWSPMDSRDQPQHF. The CDR3 nucleotides read TGTGCCTGGAGTCCGATGGACAGCCGAGATCAGCCCCAGCATTTT.

This chain joins TRBV6-5 and TRBJ2-7, with 8 positions matching TRBD1. Germline V gene data show CDR1 as MNHEY and CDR2 as SVGAGI. The V and J ends lost 7 bases and 2 bases, in that order; junction bases with no gene match: 7. The CDR3 consists of 14 residues. The CDR3: CASTSGGATYEQYF. The CDR3 DNA follows: TGTGCCAGCACCTCAGGGGGCGCGACCTACGAGCAGTACTTC.

This clone was seen just once. The chain employs TRBV6-5 and TRBJ2-7; D assignment may be TRBD1 or TRBD2 (7 bases each). There are 15 residues in the CDR3. Germline lookup yields CDR1 MNHEY and CDR2 SVGAGI. V lost 0 bases and J lost 3, with 12 bases in between. The CDR3, as DNA: TGTGCCAGCAGTTACTCCCAGGGGGGGGTCTACGAGCAGTACTTC. Its protein product is CASSYSQGGVYEQYF.

This chain links TRBV7-9 with TRBJ2-2; 11 nucleotides match TRBD1. V lost 1 base, J lost 7 bases, and 5 bases stayed unmatched. The CDR3 has 16 amino acids. The V gene's germline CDR1 is SEHNR and CDR2 FQNEAQ (reference sequence). CDR3 sequence: CASSLGDRGYSGELFF. The CDR3 nucleotides are TGTGCCAGCAGCTTAGGGGACAGGGGGTACAGCGGGGAGCTGTTTTTT.

The chain is built from TRBV7-2 and TRBJ2-1, with 7 nucleotides matching TRBD1. Germline trimming cut 5 bases from V and 3 bases from J; bases unmatched to any gene: 4. The length of the CDR3 is 14 residues. Germline V gives CDR1 SGHTA, CDR2 FQGNSA. The CDR3 loop reads CASSIQGIYNEQFF. The CDR3 region has the DNA TGTGCCAGCAGCATACAGGGGATCTACAATGAGCAGTTCTTC.

V and J are TRBV11-2 and TRBJ1-2, with unresolved D. The germline V gene encodes CDR1 SGHAT and CDR2 FQNNGV. V shed 8 bases and J shed 0 bases, with 7 bases lying between them. The CDR3 length is 12 residues. The CDR3 sequence is CASGGANYGYTF. CDR3 DNA sequence: TGTGCCAGCGGCGGAGCTAACTATGGCTACACCTTC.

The rearrangement links TRBV7-9 to TRBJ1-4, with 7 bases fitting TRBD1. Trimming took 5 bases from V and 13 from J; bases not matched to a gene: 7. The germline CDR1 and CDR2 sequences are SEHNR and FQNEAQ (reference sequence). The CDR3 contains 12 residues. CDR3 bases: TGTGCCAGCAGCCTACAGACAGGGCTACTGTTTTTT. Its translation is CASSLQTGLLFF. Looking up the rest from reference TRBV7-9 and TRBJ1-4 gives the full variable domain: DTGVSQNPRHKITKRGQNVTFRCDPISEHNRLYWYRQTLGQGPEFLTYFQNEAQLEKSRLLSDRFSAERPKGSFSTLEIQRTEQGDSAMYLCASSLQTGLLFFGSGTQLSVL.

V and J are TRBV5-4 and TRBJ2-3; 7 bases match TRBD2. In germline, CDR1 is SGHNT, CDR2 YYREEE (reference sequence). The CDR3 covers 15 residues. Losses at the gene ends were 4 bases for V and 1 base for J; bases not matched to a gene: 6. The CDR3 DNA sequence: TGTGCCAGCAGCCTCCGGGGGGTTCGCACAGATACGCAGTATTTT. It encodes CASSLRGVRTDTQYF. The entire variable domain, with the rest obtained from reference TRBV5-4 and TRBJ2-3, is as follows: ETGVTQSPTHLIKTRGQQVTLRCSSQSGHNTVSWYQQALGQGPQFIFQYYREEENGRGNFPPRFSGLQFPNYSSELNVNALELDDSALYLCASSLRGVRTDTQYFGPGTRLTVL.

Regarding this clone: Other DNA sequences in this specimen translate into the identical CDR3. The V gene is TRBV5-1, the J gene TRBJ2-5, with TRBD1 identical over 7 bases. The CDR3 loop spans 14 amino acids. Germline loops: CDR1 SGHRS, CDR2 YFSETQ. Unmatched junction bases numbered 7, after V lost 3 bases and J lost 5 bases. CDR3 in DNA: TGCGCCAGCAGCTCCGGGACAGTTGGGGAGACCCAGTACTTC. Encoded protein: CASSSGTVGETQYF.

The chain is built from TRBV5-1 and TRBJ1-5, with unresolved D. V lost 0 bases and J 9 bases, leaving 10 bases between the germline ends. Germline V CDR1 and CDR2: SGHRS, YFSETQ. The CDR3 loop spans 13 amino acids. The CDR3, as DNA: TGCGCCAGCAGCTTGGACGGAGAAAGGCCCCAGCATTTT. This sequence encodes CASSLDGERPQHF.

This rearrangement joins TRBV2 to TRBJ1-2; D is unclear. Germline V gene sequence: CDR1 SNHLY, CDR2 FYNNEI. V was cut by 3 bases and J by 7 bases, with 12 bases left in between. The CDR3 loop spans 13 amino acids. The DNA of the CDR3 is TGTGCCAGCAGTGACGCCGGCCCTGGTGGCTACACCTTC. Amino acids: CASSDAGPGGYTF.

The CDR3 DNA is TGTGCCAGTAGTCATTCAGCGGGAGGGCAGAACACCGGGGAGCTGTTTTTT. Amino acid sequence: CASSHSAGGQNTGELFF. The chain has TRBV19 and TRBJ2-2, with TRBD2 matching over 10 bases. The V gene end was trimmed by 5 bases and the J gene end by 1 base; junction bases not matched to a gene: 7. From germline, CDR1 is LNHDA and CDR2 SQIVND (reference sequence). CDR3 length: 17 amino acids. The full variable domain, completed using reference TRBV19 and TRBJ2-2, is DGGITQSPKYLFRKEGQNVTLSCEQNLNHDAMYWYRQDPGQGLRLIYYSQIVNDFQKGDIAEGYSVSREKKESFPLTVTSAQKNPTAFYLCASSHSAGGQNTGELFFGEGSRLTVL.

This clone was seen a single time. J is TRBJ1-1 and V is TRBV9, with unresolved D. V was clipped by 3 bases and J by 0 bases, with 9 bases between them. Germline CDR1 SGDLS, CDR2 YYNGEE. The CDR3 runs to 14 residues. CDR3 bases: TGTGCCAGCAGCGCAGCGAATATGAACACTGAAGCTTTCTTT. Amino acid sequence: CASSAANMNTEAFF.

V gene TRBV9 combines with J gene TRBJ1-2; no clear D. The CDR3 is made up of 12 amino acids. V gave up 5 bases and J gave up 7 bases, with 12 bases separating them. Germline V gives CDR1 SGDLS, CDR2 YYNGEE. CDR3 coding DNA: TGTGCCAGCAGTGATGGACTCTCTGGCTACACCTTC. Protein sequence: CASSDGLSGYTF.

The rearrangement uses TRBV28 and TRBJ1-2, with a weak D call TRBD1 (6 bases). Trimming cost V 4 bases and J 0 bases, with 9 bases left between them. From germline, CDR1 is MDHEN and CDR2 SYDVKM. The CDR3 covers 14 residues. Here the CDR3 reads CASSWDTANYGYTF. In DNA, the CDR3 is TGTGCCAGCAGTTGGGACACCGCTAACTATGGCTACACCTTC.

On this clone itself: Other DNA sequences from this sample encode an identical CDR3 as well. The chain has TRBV7-9 and TRBJ2-1; D perhaps matches TRBD1 (7 bases). With 5 bases removed from V and 1 base from J, the gap between germline ends came to 9 bases. This CDR3 has 14 residues. Germline-derived CDR1 and CDR2 are SEHNR and FQNEAQ (reference sequence). This CDR3 is CASSPGGSYNEQFF. CDR3 coding DNA: TGTGCCAGCAGCCCAGGGGGGTCCTACAATGAGCAGTTCTTC.

The chain carries TRBV5-6 and TRBJ1-5; D unclear. CDR1 is SGHDT, CDR2 YYEEEE, per germline. The V end lost 1 base, the J end lost 6 bases, and 11 bases lay between the germline ends. CDR3 length: 14 amino acids. CDR3 nucleotide sequence: TGTGCCAGCAGCTTGCGCGGTCGTACTCAGCCCCAGCATTTT. As protein: CASSLRGRTQPQHF.

The chain employs TRBV5-1 and TRBJ2-6, with a tentative D call TRBD1 (6 bases). CDR1 is SGHRS, CDR2 YFSETQ, per germline. V lost 0 bases and J lost 8, with 15 bases in between. This CDR3 is 16 amino acids long. The CDR3: CASSLGTVGGSNVLTF. The CDR3 DNA is TGCGCCAGCAGCTTGGGGACAGTTGGTGGCTCCAACGTCCTGACTTTC.

The V call is TRBV10-3, the J call TRBJ2-1; 7 bases fit TRBD1. The CDR3 totals 16 residues. Germline values: CDR1 ENHRY, CDR2 SYGVKD. V dropped 6 bases and J dropped 0; count of bases not matched to a gene: 8. The CDR3 sequence: CAIRGSGTVSYNEQFF. In DNA, the CDR3 is TGTGCCATCAGGGGATCCGGGACAGTCTCCTACAATGAGCAGTTCTTC.